A selection of T cell receptor beta chains follows, all from one sample in a study of blood T cells in healthy people across ages. TCRdb reprocessed the 5' RACE reads with MiXCR, giving one entry per CDR3 protein. The sample lists hundreds of thousands of distinct CDR3 sequences; around 28% were seen once. Sequenced input: blood. The receptors stem from a woman aged 80 or older in good health. CDR3s include the opening cysteine and the closing phenylalanine or tryptophan. D genes are given only for firm matches. Size is omitted from some rows. Given values are once, few, many or a class for expanded clones.

D gene: -
J gene: TRBJ2-7
clone size: -
V gene: TRBV11-2
CDR3 protein: CASSLDWRSSYNEQYF
CDR3 DNA: TGTGCCAGCAGCTTAGATTGGAGAAGCTCCTACAATGAGCAGTACTTC

D gene: -
J gene: TRBJ1-2
clone size: many
V gene: TRBV20-1
CDR3 protein: CSASQARGVGYTF
CDR3 DNA: TGCAGTGCTTCCCAGGCCCGGGGGGTGGGCTACACCTTC

D gene: -
J gene: TRBJ1-2
clone size: many
V gene: TRBV11-2
CDR3 protein: CASSPGNRHGYTF
CDR3 DNA: TGTGCCAGCAGCCCAGGGAATCGCCATGGCTACACCTTC

D gene: TRBD1
J gene: TRBJ1-5
clone size: -
V gene: TRBV7-9
CDR3 protein: CASSSSDRGNQPQHF
CDR3 DNA: TGTGCCAGCAGCTCCTCGGACAGGGGCAATCAGCCCCAGCATTTT

D gene: -
J gene: TRBJ2-1
clone size: many
V gene: TRBV4-3
CDR3 protein: CASSRGAGDSYNEQFF
CDR3 DNA: TGCGCCAGCAGCCGCGGTGCAGGAGACTCCTACAATGAGCAGTTCTTC

D gene: TRBD1
J gene: TRBJ1-2
clone size: -
V gene: TRBV29-1
CDR3 protein: CSVEDRTGNYGYTF
CDR3 DNA: TGCAGCGTCGAAGATCGGACAGGGAACTATGGCTACACCTTC

D gene: TRBD1
J gene: TRBJ1-1
clone size: -
V gene: TRBV6-4
CDR3 protein: CASSVTGATEAFF
CDR3 DNA: TGTGCCAGCAGTGTAACAGGGGCCACTGAAGCTTTCTTT

D gene: TRBD2
J gene: TRBJ2-1
clone size: -
V gene: TRBV12-3/TRBV12-4
CDR3 protein: CASSFVPGLAAYNEQFF
CDR3 DNA: TGTGCCAGCAGTTTCGTCCCTGGACTAGCCGCATACAATGAGCAGTTCTTC

D gene: TRBD2
J gene: TRBJ2-3
clone size: few
V gene: TRBV4-2
CDR3 protein: CASSQTYGASGGGTDTQYF
CDR3 DNA: TGTGCCAGCAGCCAAACTTACGGGGCTAGCGGGGGAGGCACAGATACGCAGTATTTT

D gene: -
J gene: TRBJ2-3
clone size: few
V gene: TRBV2
CDR3 protein: CASSGVGASTDTQYF
CDR3 DNA: TGTGCCAGCAGTGGGGTGGGCGCTAGCACAGATACGCAGTATTTT

D gene: -
J gene: TRBJ2-7
clone size: -
V gene: TRBV7-2
CDR3 protein: CASSLGLGQIYEQYF
CDR3 DNA: TGTGCCAGCAGCTTAGGTCTTGGCCAGATCTACGAGCAGTACTTC

D gene: -
J gene: TRBJ1-6
clone size: few
V gene: TRBV20-1
CDR3 protein: CSARDLMESSYNSPLHF
CDR3 DNA: TGCAGTGCTAGAGATCTAATGGAGAGCTCCTATAATTCACCCCTCCACTTT

D gene: -
J gene: TRBJ2-2
clone size: few
V gene: TRBV7-2
CDR3 protein: CASSYAGTGELFF
CDR3 DNA: TGTGCCAGCAGCTATGCAGGGACCGGGGAGCTGTTTTTT

D gene: -
J gene: TRBJ2-4
clone size: many
V gene: TRBV25-1
CDR3 protein: CASSPRRRVGIQYF
CDR3 DNA: TGTGCCAGCAGTCCCAGGCGCAGGGTGGGCATTCAGTACTTC

D gene: TRBD2
J gene: TRBJ2-3
clone size: many
V gene: TRBV24-1
CDR3 protein: CATSDAKRGGTDTQYF
CDR3 DNA: TGTGCCACCAGTGATGCCAAGCGGGGGGGCACAGATACGCAGTATTTT

D gene: TRBD1
J gene: TRBJ2-3
clone size: few
V gene: TRBV10-1
CDR3 protein: CASGQGNTDTQYF
CDR3 DNA: TGCGCCAGCGGACAGGGCAACACAGATACGCAGTATTTT

D gene: -
J gene: TRBJ2-5
clone size: -
V gene: TRBV27
CDR3 protein: CASSYSFRGEETQYF
CDR3 DNA: TGTGCCAGCAGTTACTCGTTCAGGGGGGAAGAGACCCAGTACTTC

D gene: TRBD1
J gene: TRBJ2-7
clone size: -
V gene: TRBV5-5
CDR3 protein: CASRTGQGVVEQYF
CDR3 DNA: TGTGCCAGCAGGACCGGACAGGGGGTAGTCGAGCAGTACTTC

D gene: -
J gene: TRBJ2-2
clone size: few
V gene: TRBV5-1
CDR3 protein: CASSLEDTGELFF
CDR3 DNA: TGCGCCAGCAGCCTGGAGGACACCGGGGAGCTGTTTTTT

D gene: TRBD2
J gene: TRBJ2-2
clone size: -
V gene: TRBV11-3
CDR3 protein: CASSLLAGAVNTGELFF
CDR3 DNA: TGTGCCAGCAGCTTACTAGCGGGGGCGGTAAACACCGGGGAGCTGTTTTTT

D gene: -
J gene: TRBJ1-5
clone size: many
V gene: TRBV3-1
CDR3 protein: CASSRGFNNQPQHF
CDR3 DNA: TGTGCCAGCAGCAGGGGGTTTAACAATCAGCCCCAGCATTTT

D gene: -
J gene: TRBJ2-1
clone size: many
V gene: TRBV2
CDR3 protein: CASKGRLGHNEQFF
CDR3 DNA: TGTGCCAGCAAAGGGAGGTTGGGGCACAATGAGCAGTTCTTC

D gene: TRBD1
J gene: TRBJ1-5
clone size: many
V gene: TRBV6-1
CDR3 protein: CASRPGQSNQPQHF
CDR3 DNA: TGTGCCAGCAGGCCGGGACAGTCAAATCAGCCCCAGCATTTT

D gene: -
J gene: TRBJ2-7
clone size: few
V gene: TRBV3-1
CDR3 protein: CASSPSGVRVYEQYF
CDR3 DNA: TGTGCCAGCAGCCCATCGGGGGTTCGGGTCTACGAGCAGTACTTC

D gene: -
J gene: TRBJ1-2
clone size: -
V gene: TRBV2
CDR3 protein: CASSVGSLGYTF
CDR3 DNA: TGTGCCAGCAGTGTGGGGTCGTTAGGCTACACCTTC

D gene: TRBD1
J gene: TRBJ1-5
clone size: -
V gene: TRBV20-1
CDR3 protein: CSTRDRGGRNQPQHF
CDR3 DNA: TGCAGTACTAGAGATAGAGGGGGCCGGAATCAGCCCCAGCATTTT

D gene: -
J gene: TRBJ2-7
clone size: many
V gene: TRBV7-2
CDR3 protein: CASSLQGPSFEQYF
CDR3 DNA: TGTGCCAGCAGCTTACAGGGACCATCTTTCGAGCAGTACTTC

D gene: -
J gene: TRBJ2-5
clone size: -
V gene: TRBV18
CDR3 protein: CASSPSAGAKQETQYF
CDR3 DNA: TGTGCCAGCTCACCCTCTGCGGGGGCCAAACAAGAGACCCAGTACTTC

D gene: TRBD2
J gene: TRBJ2-7
clone size: -
V gene: TRBV2
CDR3 protein: CASSDWASGRSFYEQYF
CDR3 DNA: TGTGCCAGCAGTGACTGGGCTAGCGGGAGGAGCTTCTACGAGCAGTACTTC

D gene: -
J gene: TRBJ2-3
clone size: -
V gene: TRBV5-1
CDR3 protein: CASSLGGGRRNTDTQYF
CDR3 DNA: TGCGCCAGCAGCTTGGGCGGGGGCCGAAGAAACACAGATACGCAGTATTTT

D gene: -
J gene: TRBJ2-3
clone size: many
V gene: TRBV24-1
CDR3 protein: CATSDRTEYTDTQYF
CDR3 DNA: TGTGCCACCAGTGATCGGACAGAGTACACAGATACGCAGTATTTT

D gene: -
J gene: TRBJ2-4
clone size: many
V gene: TRBV15
CDR3 protein: CATSRDMGGLAKNIQYF
CDR3 DNA: TGTGCCACCAGCAGAGATATGGGAGGACTAGCCAAAAACATTCAGTACTTC

D gene: TRBD1
J gene: TRBJ1-2
clone size: few
V gene: TRBV28
CDR3 protein: CASRGRTGTPANYGYTF
CDR3 DNA: TGTGCCAGCAGAGGAAGGACAGGGACGCCAGCTAACTATGGCTACACCTTC

D gene: -
J gene: TRBJ2-6
clone size: -
V gene: TRBV7-3
CDR3 protein: CASSPGNGANVLTF
CDR3 DNA: TGTGCCAGCAGCCCAGGGAACGGGGCCAACGTCCTGACTTTC

D gene: -
J gene: TRBJ2-3
clone size: -
V gene: TRBV4-3
CDR3 protein: CAGSQAVVSVDTQYF
CDR3 DNA: TGCGCCGGCAGCCAAGCTGTGGTGTCGGTAGATACGCAGTATTTT

D gene: -
J gene: TRBJ2-4
clone size: many
V gene: TRBV20-1
CDR3 protein: CSARDGEGIIQYF
CDR3 DNA: TGCAGTGCTAGAGATGGCGAAGGTATAATTCAGTACTTC

D gene: TRBD1
J gene: TRBJ2-7
clone size: many
V gene: TRBV5-1
CDR3 protein: CASSPWPRDRGSYEQYF
CDR3 DNA: TGCGCCAGCAGCCCTTGGCCCCGGGACAGGGGCTCCTACGAGCAGTACTTC

D gene: TRBD2
J gene: TRBJ2-5
clone size: few
V gene: TRBV2
CDR3 protein: CASKGTRVGQETQYF
CDR3 DNA: TGTGCCAGCAAGGGGACTAGGGTGGGCCAAGAGACCCAGTACTTC

D gene: -
J gene: TRBJ2-5
clone size: many
V gene: TRBV7-2
CDR3 protein: CASSDEGIGYQETQYF
CDR3 DNA: TGTGCCAGCAGCGATGAAGGGATCGGGTACCAAGAGACCCAGTACTTC

D gene: -
J gene: TRBJ1-5
clone size: -
V gene: TRBV2
CDR3 protein: CASMNRRTEGQPQHF
CDR3 DNA: TGTGCCAGCATGAACCGGAGGACAGAGGGACAGCCCCAGCATTTT

D gene: -
J gene: TRBJ2-1
clone size: many
V gene: TRBV7-9
CDR3 protein: CASSQGRGRYNEQFF
CDR3 DNA: TGTGCCAGCAGCCAGGGAAGGGGCCGCTACAATGAGCAGTTCTTC

D gene: TRBD2
J gene: TRBJ2-7
clone size: few
V gene: TRBV4-1
CDR3 protein: CASSQGLAGGQGEQYF
CDR3 DNA: TGCGCCAGCAGCCAAGGACTAGCGGGGGGGCAGGGCGAGCAGTACTTC

D gene: -
J gene: TRBJ1-6
clone size: -
V gene: TRBV7-2
CDR3 protein: CASRRQISYNSPLHF
CDR3 DNA: TGTGCCAGCAGGCGACAGATCTCCTATAATTCACCCCTCCACTTT

D gene: TRBD1
J gene: TRBJ2-4
clone size: few
V gene: TRBV5-8
CDR3 protein: CASSTGQELAKNIQYF
CDR3 DNA: TGTGCCAGCAGCACGGGACAGGAACTAGCCAAAAACATTCAGTACTTC

D gene: TRBD1
J gene: TRBJ1-5
clone size: -
V gene: TRBV29-1
CDR3 protein: CSVGTGHNQPQHF
CDR3 DNA: TGCAGCGTCGGGACAGGGCACAATCAGCCCCAGCATTTT

D gene: TRBD1
J gene: TRBJ1-1
clone size: -
V gene: TRBV18
CDR3 protein: CASSPTRQGNTEAFF
CDR3 DNA: TGTGCCAGCTCACCGACGAGACAGGGGAACACTGAAGCTTTCTTT

D gene: -
J gene: TRBJ1-2
clone size: few
V gene: TRBV3-1
CDR3 protein: CASSQDFGRTSGYTF
CDR3 DNA: TGTGCCAGCAGCCAAGATTTTGGTCGGACGAGCGGCTACACCTTC

D gene: -
J gene: TRBJ2-4
clone size: many
V gene: TRBV20-1
CDR3 protein: CSARKGWEVNIQYF
CDR3 DNA: TGCAGTGCTAGAAAGGGATGGGAGGTCAACATTCAGTACTTC

D gene: TRBD2
J gene: TRBJ2-5
clone size: -
V gene: TRBV20-1
CDR3 protein: CSAGSDSGTQETQYF
CDR3 DNA: TGCAGTGCTGGTTCGGATAGCGGGACCCAAGAGACCCAGTACTTC

D gene: -
J gene: TRBJ1-5
clone size: few
V gene: TRBV2
CDR3 protein: CASSVRQGLGNQPQHF
CDR3 DNA: TGTGCCAGCAGTGTACGGCAGGGGCTGGGCAATCAGCCCCAGCATTTT

D gene: -
J gene: TRBJ1-2
clone size: -
V gene: TRBV4-2
CDR3 protein: CASSQVEGRGPNYGYTF
CDR3 DNA: TGTGCCAGCAGCCAAGTGGAGGGCAGGGGACCTAACTATGGCTACACCTTC

D gene: -
J gene: TRBJ2-1
clone size: -
V gene: TRBV7-2
CDR3 protein: CANDGLNEQFF
CDR3 DNA: TGTGCCAACGACGGACTCAATGAGCAGTTCTTC

D gene: -
J gene: TRBJ2-5
clone size: many
V gene: TRBV5-1
CDR3 protein: CASREGQTQETQYF
CDR3 DNA: TGCGCCAGCAGAGAAGGGCAGACCCAAGAGACCCAGTACTTC

D gene: -
J gene: TRBJ1-3
clone size: -
V gene: TRBV27
CDR3 protein: CASSSGETGNTIYF
CDR3 DNA: TGTGCCAGCAGTTCAGGGGAAACTGGAAACACCATATATTTT

D gene: -
J gene: TRBJ2-3
clone size: many
V gene: TRBV6-6
CDR3 protein: CASSYSISAGTDTQYF
CDR3 DNA: TGTGCCAGCAGTTACTCGATATCCGCAGGCACAGATACGCAGTATTTT